This T cell receptor (beta chain) was recorded in a study of OX40 agonist ivuxolimab in advanced cancers. Study overall: Patients in the trial were receiving intravenous ivuxolimab every 2 weeks, at doses of 0.01 to 10 mg/kg. People in dose escalation had one of these cancers: hepatocellular carcinoma, melanoma, renal cell or head and neck cancer. Whole-study findings and limits: Expanded clones tended on average to be more numerous among CD8+ T cells than CD4+.

Trimming stripped 4 bases from V and 0 bases from J, with 10 bases between. The CDR3 totals 14 residues. Germline V gene sequence: CDR1 KGHSH, CDR2 LQKENI. Measured with immunoSEQ multiplex PCR; TCRdb has only the in-frame clones, and not every one. The sample lists 100,000 or so clones, under 95% seen once, with roughly 0.53% in the top ten. With respect to this clone: The antigen is undetermined.

V usage is TRBV18 and J usage is TRBJ2-7; perhaps TRBD2 as D (6 bases). The source was CD4+ or CD8+ T cells sorted from blood, collected in a trial of the OX40 agonist ivuxolimab. The clonotype originates from an adult with an advanced solid tumor such as melanoma, head and neck, liver or kidney cancer. The CDR3 DNA follows: TGTGCCAGCTCACTTTTAGCGGACTCCTACGAGCAGTACTTC. It is translated as CASSLLADSYEQYF.